These 7 T cell receptor beta chains were all obtained from the same sample, sequenced in a study of T cells after yellow fever vaccination. MiXCR, applied by TCRdb to the 5' RACE reads, yields one record per CDR3 protein. Of hundreds of thousands of distinct CDR3 sequences in the sample, roughly 14% were seen once. Sequencing was performed on PBMCs, taken on the day of the yellow fever booster vaccination. These TCRs come from a man aged 25-45 years who received the YFV17D yellow fever vaccine.

V gene TRBV11-1 combines with J gene TRBJ2-7, with 10 bases aligning to TRBD2. J gave up 9 bases and V 4 bases, and 24 bases lay outside the gene matches. This CDR3 has 19 residues. Germline values: CDR1 SGHAT, CDR2 FQDESV (reference sequence). CDR3 region: CASSSPGGTRLAGVPAQYF. Written as DNA, the CDR3 is TGTGCCAGCAGCTCCCCGGGAGGAACCCGACTAGCGGGTGTTCCTGCGCAGTACTTC.

The chain links TRBV5-6 to TRBJ2-1; a possible D gene is TRBD1 (5 bases). The CDR3 runs to 13 residues. Germline V gives CDR1 SGHDT, CDR2 YYEEEE. V lost 2 bases and J 8 bases, leaving 11 bases between the germline ends. The CDR3 loop reads CASSLRWGDEQFF. CDR3 DNA sequence: TGTGCCAGCAGCTTACGATGGGGCGATGAGCAGTTCTTC.

This clonotype turned up a few times. The chain uses TRBV7-2 and TRBJ2-1; TRBD1 matches 8 bases. Germline V gene sequence: CDR1 SGHTA, CDR2 FQGNSA. This CDR3 has 15 amino acids. With V trimmed by 2 bases and J by 7 bases, 7 bases remained unmatched. The CDR3 region has the DNA TGTGCCAGCAGCTTAAAGCAGGGGGCATGGAATGAGCAGTTCTTC. Translating gives CASSLKQGAWNEQFF.

This clonotype has at least ten counts. The V and J genes are TRBV5-1 and TRBJ1-1; no definite D call. The CDR3 covers 14 residues. Germline CDR1 reads SGHRS; CDR2 reads YFSETQ. V lost 0 bases and J lost 3, with 9 bases in between. The CDR3 nucleotides are TGCGCCAGCAGCTTGGGGGTCCTAGACACTGAAGCTTTCTTT. This translates into CASSLGVLDTEAFF. The complete variable domain, with remaining parts taken from reference TRBV5-1 and TRBJ1-1, reads KAGVTQTPRYLIKTRGQQVTLSCSPISGHRSVSWYQQTPGQGLQFLFEYFSETQRNKGNFPGRFSGRQFSNSRSEMNVSTLELGDSALYLCASSLGVLDTEAFFGQGTRLTVV.

The chain joins TRBV20-1 to TRBJ1-1; D gene ambiguous. The CDR3 extends over 12 amino acids. CDR1 and CDR2 (germline): DFQATT, SNEGSKA (reference sequence). The germline V and J ends were trimmed by 7 bases and 6 bases, with 15 bases remaining between them. The CDR3 spells CSVTPSRAEAFF. CDR3 DNA: TGCAGTGTTACACCTTCGAGGGCTGAAGCTTTCTTT.

The chain is built from TRBV20-1 and TRBJ2-1; possibly TRBD2 for D (6 bases). The V gene's germline CDR1 is DFQATT and CDR2 SNEGSKA (reference sequence). V lost 8 bases and J lost 5, with 16 bases in between. This CDR3 is built from 13 residues. CDR3 amino acids: CSTSGGLNNEQFF. The CDR3, as DNA: TGCAGTACCTCCGGAGGGCTAAACAATGAGCAGTTCTTC.

Concerning this clonotype itself: Its ends do not fully match the called genes, so a read error is possible. This chain links TRBV20-1 with TRBJ2-7; TRBD1 or TRBD2 may be the D gene (5 bases each). Germline V CDR1 and CDR2: DFQATT, SNEGSKA (reference sequence). There are 16 residues in the CDR3. CDR3: CCARVYEGSISYEQYF. In DNA form, the CDR3 reads TGCTGTGCTAGAGTATACGAGGGGTCGATCTCCTACGAGCAGTACTTC.